The entry that follows covers one T cell receptor (beta chain) sequence. Its antigen remains unknown. Profiling relied on immunoSEQ multiplex PCR, and the TCRdb table lists in-frame clones only, not all of them. The table records approximately 75,000 clones, approximately 90% of them present only once. This CDR3 is 14 amino acids long. CDR1 is MNHNS, CDR2 SASEGT, per germline. The ends were cut back, 1 base at V and 3 bases at J, with 9 bases in the middle. The sample belongs to a study of Tregs in tolerant kidney transplant recipients. Study results and caveats: Few patients were studied, so findings need validation in larger groups.

Sample: Tregs from blood, taken before the transplant. This TCR derives from a human donor who received a combined kidney and bone marrow transplant. The V call is TRBV6-1, the J call TRBJ1-2, with D perhaps TRBD1 (5 bases). The CDR3 sequence is CASSEGTPYYGYTF. CDR3 nucleotides: TGTGCCAGCAGTGAAGGGACACCTTACTATGGCTACACCTTC.